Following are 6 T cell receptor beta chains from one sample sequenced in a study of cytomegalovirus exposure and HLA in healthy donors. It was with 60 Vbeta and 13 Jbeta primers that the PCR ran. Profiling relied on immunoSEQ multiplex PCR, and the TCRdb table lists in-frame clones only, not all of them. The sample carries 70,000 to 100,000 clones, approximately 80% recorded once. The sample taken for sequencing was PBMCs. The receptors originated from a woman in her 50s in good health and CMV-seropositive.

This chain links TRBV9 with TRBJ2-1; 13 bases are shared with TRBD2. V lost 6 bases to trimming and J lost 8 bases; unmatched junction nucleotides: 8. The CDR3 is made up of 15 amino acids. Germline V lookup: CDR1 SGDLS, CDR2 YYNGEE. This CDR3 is CASNPGLAGRDEQFF. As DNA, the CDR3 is TGTGCCAGCAATCCGGGACTAGCGGGGCGTGATGAGCAGTTCTTC.

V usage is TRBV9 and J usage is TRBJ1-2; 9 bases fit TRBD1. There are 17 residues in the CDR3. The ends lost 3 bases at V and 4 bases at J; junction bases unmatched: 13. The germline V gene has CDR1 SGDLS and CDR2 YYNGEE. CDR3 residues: CASSDRTGEGVSYGYTF. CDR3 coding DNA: TGTGCCAGCAGCGACAGGACAGGGGAAGGGGTTAGCTATGGCTACACCTTC.

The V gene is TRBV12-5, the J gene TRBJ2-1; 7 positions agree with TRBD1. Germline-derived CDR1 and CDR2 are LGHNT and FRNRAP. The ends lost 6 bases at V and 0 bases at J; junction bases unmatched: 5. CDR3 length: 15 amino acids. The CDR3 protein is CASGLTGNSYNEQFF. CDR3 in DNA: TGTGCTAGTGGCCTGACAGGGAACTCCTACAATGAGCAGTTCTTC.

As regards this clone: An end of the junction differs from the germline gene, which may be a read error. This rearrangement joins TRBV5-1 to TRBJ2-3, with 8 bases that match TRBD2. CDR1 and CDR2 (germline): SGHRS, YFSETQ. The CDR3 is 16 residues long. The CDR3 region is CASSLGLAGSTNTQYF. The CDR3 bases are TGCGCCAGCAGCTTGGGGCTAGCGGGTTCCACAAATACGCAGTATTTT.

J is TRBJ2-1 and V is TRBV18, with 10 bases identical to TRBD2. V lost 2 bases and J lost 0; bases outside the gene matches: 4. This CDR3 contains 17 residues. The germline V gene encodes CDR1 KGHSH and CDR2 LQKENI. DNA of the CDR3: TGTGCCAGCTCACCATTCAGCGGGAGGGTCTCCTACAATGAGCAGTTCTTC. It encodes CASSPFSGRVSYNEQFF.

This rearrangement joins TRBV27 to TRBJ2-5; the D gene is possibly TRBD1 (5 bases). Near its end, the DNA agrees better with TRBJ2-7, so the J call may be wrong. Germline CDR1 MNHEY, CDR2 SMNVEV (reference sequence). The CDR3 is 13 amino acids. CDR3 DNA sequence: TGTGCCAGCAGTTCGGGTGACAGCTACGAGCAGTACTTC. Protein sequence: CASSSGDSYEQYF.